Shown below are 26 T cell receptor beta chains from a single sample sequenced in a study of blood T cell repertoires in COVID-19. Clones were read by immunoSEQ multiplex PCR, and TCRdb kept only the in-frame ones, dropping some. The data show 220,000 or so clones, around 84% seen once. The sequenced material came from peripheral blood. These receptor sequences come from a woman aged 60-75 years who had recovered from COVID-19.

This clone has a single count. The genes are TRBV6-5 and TRBJ2-3, with TRBD2 matching 10 bases. The germline gives CDR1 MNHEY, CDR2 SVGAGI. CDR3 length: 13 amino acids. J lost 11 bases, V lost 7 bases, and 9 bases had no gene match. CDR3 region: CASTISGTSVQYF. DNA of the CDR3: TGTGCCAGCACCATCTCCGGGACTAGCGTGCAGTATTTT.

In its sample, this clone was seen a few times. The V and J genes are TRBV3-1 (or the pseudogene TRBV3-2) and TRBJ1-4; D not certain. The CDR3 consists of 14 residues. Trimming stripped 4 bases from V and 8 bases from J, with 14 bases between. Looked up from germline, CDR1 is LGHDT and CDR2 is YNNKEL (reference sequence). The CDR3 nucleotides are TGTGCCAGCAGCCCTAGATTGGATGGGGAAAAACTGTTTTTT. Residues: CASSPRLDGEKLFF.

The CDR3 DNA sequence: TGCGCCAGCAGCTTTTCGGACTTATCCTCTGGAAACACCATATATTTT. It yields the protein CASSFSDLSSGNTIYF. The chain joins TRBV5-1 to TRBJ1-3; D not certain. Germline loops: CDR1 SGHRS, CDR2 YFSETQ. The V end was cut by 2 bases, the J end by 0 bases, with 12 bases between. This CDR3 contains 16 residues.

The gene calls are TRBV15 and TRBJ1-4; D unresolved. The CDR3 has 14 residues. V gave up 0 bases and J gave up 10 bases, with 12 bases separating them. The germline CDR1 and CDR2 sequences are LNHNV and YYDKDF (reference sequence). The CDR3 DNA sequence: TGTGCCACCAGCAGAGACAGGATCCAAAGAAAACTGTTTTTT. Translating gives CATSRDRIQRKLFF. The full variable domain, rest sourced from reference TRBV15 and TRBJ1-4, is DAMVIQNPRYQVTQFGKPVTLSCSQTLNHNVMYWYQQKSSQAPKLLFHYYDKDFNNEADTPDNFQSRRPNTSFCFLDIRSPGLGDTAMYLCATSRDRIQRKLFFGSGTQLSVL.

The rearrangement uses TRBV1 and TRBJ2-7; the D call TRBD2 from the table was never checked on the DNA. TRBV1 is a known pseudogene. This CDR3 contains 16 residues. CDR3 loop: CTSSQDTGGNSYEQYF. The CDR3 DNA is TGCACCAGCAGCCAAGACACCGGGGGGAACTCCTACGAGCAGTACTTC.

This clone has ten or more counts. V usage is TRBV5-4 and J usage is TRBJ1-6, with 7 positions matching TRBD1. The germline V gene has CDR1 SGHNT and CDR2 YYREEE (reference sequence). The CDR3 is 15 amino acids. V was clipped by 2 bases and J by 7 bases; unmatched bases: 6. The CDR3 nucleotides read TGTGCCAGCAGCTTCACAGGGGATAGCAATTCACCCCTCCACTTT. It encodes CASSFTGDSNSPLHF.

V usage is TRBV5-4 and J usage is TRBJ2-7, with 10 bases identical to TRBD1. J gave up 6 bases and V 7 bases, and 16 bases lay outside the gene matches. In germline, CDR1 is SGHNT, CDR2 YYREEE (reference sequence). The CDR3 length is 16 residues. CDR3 nucleotides: TGTGCCAGCCACCGCGGGACAGGGGCCCGGGGTGCCGAGCAGTACTTC. This codes for CASHRGTGARGAEQYF.

The chain links TRBV6-5 to TRBJ2-7; D not certain. There are 12 residues in the CDR3. V was shortened by 2 bases and J by 2 bases, with 4 bases between the two germline ends. The V gene's germline CDR1 is MNHEY and CDR2 SVGAGI. The CDR3 loop reads CASSYNTYEQYF. The DNA of the CDR3 is TGTGCCAGCAGTTACAACACCTACGAGCAGTACTTC.

The genes are TRBV6-2 or TRBV6-3 and TRBJ1-1; 9 bases line up with TRBD1. CDR3 length: 16 residues. The trim removed 2 bases at V and 4 bases at J, leaving 8 bases unmatched. Germline CDR1 is MNHEY and CDR2 is SVGEGT. The CDR3 sequence: CASSYKAGTGFTEAFF. CDR3 DNA: TGTGCCAGCAGTTACAAAGCCGGGACAGGGTTCACTGAAGCTTTCTTT.

The V and J genes are TRBV10-3 and TRBJ1-2; tentatively, D is TRBD1 (5 bases). Trimming stripped 7 bases from V and 1 base from J, with 13 bases between. In germline, CDR1 is ENHRY, CDR2 SYGVKD. CDR3 size: 14 residues. CDR3 amino acids: CAIKSDRVNYGYTF. DNA of the CDR3: TGTGCCATCAAATCCGACAGAGTTAACTATGGCTACACCTTC.

This sequence joins TRBV5-1 and TRBJ2-3; no reliable D call. The CDR3 length is 14 residues. The V and J ends lost 0 bases and 6 bases respectively, with 11 bases between them. Germline V CDR1 and CDR2: SGHRS, YFSETQ. The CDR3 DNA sequence: TGCGCCAGCAGCTTGGGGCCGACCGGGGATACGCAGTATTTT. Its protein is CASSLGPTGDTQYF.

The rearrangement links TRBV4-2 to TRBJ2-2, with TRBD2 matching 9 bases. The V gene's germline CDR1 is LGHNA and CDR2 YNFKEQ. Trimming at V came to 0 bases and at J to 6 bases, leaving 11 bases not matched to a gene. The CDR3 is 18 amino acids. The CDR3 nucleotides are TGTGCCAGCAGCCAAGATAAAGGGTTGAGCGGGGGGCCCGGGGAGCTGTTTTTT. Translated, it gives CASSQDKGLSGGPGELFF.

The gene calls are TRBV5-6 and TRBJ1-3, with 7 bases aligning to TRBD1. J gave up 4 bases and V 4 bases, and 8 bases lay outside the gene matches. CDR3 length: 15 amino acids. The germline CDR1 and CDR2 sequences are SGHDT and YYEEEE. The CDR3 DNA follows: TGTGCCAGCAGCAAAATTGGACAGGACGGAAACACCATATATTTT. Translated, it gives CASSKIGQDGNTIYF.

This clone came up once. The chain couples TRBV3-1 (or the pseudogene TRBV3-2) to TRBJ1-2; 8 positions agree with TRBD1. J was trimmed by 5 bases and V by 6 bases; bases with no gene match: 8. There are 14 residues in the CDR3. CDR1 is LGHDT and CDR2 is YNNKEL in the germline V gene (reference sequence). The CDR3, as DNA: TGTGCCAGCAGTAGGACAGGGATCGGGTATGGCTACACCTTC. Its translation: CASSRTGIGYGYTF.

This clone was found once. The chain links TRBV5-5 to TRBJ2-7; the D gene is possibly TRBD2 (6 bases). The V end was cut by 4 bases, the J end by 2 bases, with 7 bases between. The V gene's germline CDR1 is SGHKS and CDR2 YYEKEE (reference sequence). This CDR3 spans 12 amino acids. CDR3 loop: CASSPGAYEQYF. In DNA form, the CDR3 reads TGTGCCAGCAGCCCGGGGGCCTACGAGCAGTACTTC.

The rearrangement joins TRBV7-2 to TRBJ2-4; 7 bases line up with TRBD2. Germline assignment: CDR1 SGHTA and CDR2 FQGNSA. V shed 5 bases, J shed 0 bases, and the junction held 4 bases outside the gene matches. The CDR3 consists of 15 residues. CDR3 sequence (DNA): TGTGCCAGCAGCCCTAGCGGCTTAGCCAAAAACATTCAGTACTTC. It translates to CASSPSGLAKNIQYF.

A note on this clone: The sample contains more than one DNA sequence encoding this CDR3. The rearrangement uses TRBV30 and TRBJ1-2; maybe TRBD1 (5 bases). This CDR3 has 12 residues. Germline V gene sequence: CDR1 GTSNPN, CDR2 SVGIG (reference sequence). V was trimmed by 0 bases and J by 4 bases, leaving 6 bases between them. The chain's CDR3 is CAWSVQGYGYTF. The DNA for the CDR3 is TGTGCCTGGAGTGTTCAGGGCTATGGCTACACCTTC.

The chain recombines TRBV24-1 with TRBJ2-5; D is perhaps TRBD1 (7 bases). CDR1 and CDR2 from the germline V gene are KGHDR and SFDVKD. The CDR3 loop spans 18 amino acids. V lost 3 bases, J lost 2 bases, and 21 bases lay in between. In DNA, the CDR3 is TGTGCCACCAGTGATCCTCACCCGGACAGGAGGGTGCAAGAGACCCAGTACTTC. Amino acids: CATSDPHPDRRVQETQYF.

The genes are TRBV24-1 and TRBJ2-2; tentatively, D is TRBD2 (6 bases). Looked up from germline, CDR1 is KGHDR and CDR2 is SFDVKD. V was trimmed by 7 bases and J by 6 bases, leaving 14 bases between them. The CDR3 extends over 14 amino acids. DNA for the CDR3: TGTGCCACCAGGAGCCCGGGAGCCGCCGGGGAGCTGTTTTTT. Its protein is CATRSPGAAGELFF.

This rearrangement joins TRBV2 to TRBJ2-5, with 8 bases identical to TRBD2. Per the germline V gene, CDR1 is SNHLY and CDR2 is FYNNEI. The ends lost 6 bases at V and 5 bases at J; junction bases unmatched: 14. The CDR3 totals 16 residues. The CDR3 nucleotides read TGTGCCAGCAGACCCCGTCCCGGGACTAGTTTGGAGACCCAGTACTTC. It specifies CASRPRPGTSLETQYF.

The chain joins TRBV11-2 to TRBJ2-1; 13 bases are a match to TRBD2. CDR3 length: 15 residues. Germline loops: CDR1 SGHAT, CDR2 FQNNGV. The V segment lost 5 bases and the J segment 7 bases; nucleotides outside the gene matches: 5. The CDR3 region has the DNA TGTGCCAGCAGCCCACTAGCGGGGGGGCGTAATGAGCAGTTCTTC. Its protein is CASSPLAGGRNEQFF.

This clone was seen a single time. The chain couples TRBV5-1 to TRBJ1-3; D not certain. Germline V gene lookup returns CDR1 SGHRS and CDR2 YFSETQ. The CDR3 length is 15 residues. The ends were cut back, 5 bases at V and 0 bases at J, with 12 bases in the middle. As DNA, the CDR3 is TGCGCCAGCAGACTACTACACAACTCTGGAAACACCATATATTTT. It yields the protein CASRLLHNSGNTIYF.

This chain uses TRBV6-2 or TRBV6-3 with TRBJ2-3, with 12 bases fitting TRBD2. The germline V gene encodes CDR1 MNHEY and CDR2 SVGEGT. This CDR3 region has 16 residues. The trim removed 5 bases at V and 4 bases at J, leaving 7 bases unmatched. The DNA for the CDR3 is TGTGCCAGCAGTCGGTCGACTAGCGGGGGTGCAGATACGCAGTATTTT. Translating gives CASSRSTSGGADTQYF.

As for this clone: In the same sample, other DNA sequences code for this CDR3. The genes are TRBV6-6 and TRBJ2-7, with a possible D match to TRBD2 (5 bases). This CDR3 comprises 13 residues. With 0 bases removed from V and 3 bases from J, the gap between germline ends came to 6 bases. The germline gives CDR1 MNHNY, CDR2 SVGAGI (reference sequence). CDR3 nucleotides: TGTGCCAGCAGTTACTCCCGGGGCTACGAGCAGTACTTC. Translating it yields CASSYSRGYEQYF.

The table lists this clone with many counts. The V gene is TRBV10-1, the J gene TRBJ2-3; maybe TRBD2 (5 bases). Germline assignment: CDR1 WNHNN and CDR2 SYGVQD (reference sequence). V lost 7 bases, J lost 2 bases, and 16 bases lay in between. The CDR3 length is 15 residues. The CDR3 region is CASKPGTQATDTQYF. CDR3 sequence (DNA): TGCGCCAGCAAACCGGGAACGCAAGCCACAGATACGCAGTATTTT.

This chain joins TRBV24-1 and TRBJ1-5, with 12 bases matching TRBD1. The germline CDR1 and CDR2 sequences are KGHDR and SFDVKD. This CDR3 is built from 16 residues. The CDR3 reads CVPRDRGRGSNQPQHF. CDR3 coding DNA: TGTGTCCCCCGGGACAGGGGGCGCGGGAGCAATCAGCCCCAGCATTTT.